This TCR beta chain is from a study of T cell responses to AZD1222 COVID-19 vaccine. Libraries were prepared by immunoSEQ multiplex PCR; TCRdb keeps only in-frame clonotypes and omits some of them. The sample lists 150,000 or so clones; 90% to 95% were seen once. In regard to this clone: At one end, the junction sequence differs from germline, possibly due to a read error.

This CDR3 region has 15 residues. Germline values: CDR1 LNHNV, CDR2 YYDKDF (reference sequence). The origin of this receptor is an adult in good health. This chain connects TRBV15 to TRBJ1-1; D not resolved. The sequencing used peripheral blood, collected on day 0 of AZD1222 vaccination. This CDR3 reads CATSREIGMNTEAFF. The DNA of the CDR3 is TGTGCCACCAGCCGAGAGATAGGTATGAACACTGAAGCTTTCTTT.